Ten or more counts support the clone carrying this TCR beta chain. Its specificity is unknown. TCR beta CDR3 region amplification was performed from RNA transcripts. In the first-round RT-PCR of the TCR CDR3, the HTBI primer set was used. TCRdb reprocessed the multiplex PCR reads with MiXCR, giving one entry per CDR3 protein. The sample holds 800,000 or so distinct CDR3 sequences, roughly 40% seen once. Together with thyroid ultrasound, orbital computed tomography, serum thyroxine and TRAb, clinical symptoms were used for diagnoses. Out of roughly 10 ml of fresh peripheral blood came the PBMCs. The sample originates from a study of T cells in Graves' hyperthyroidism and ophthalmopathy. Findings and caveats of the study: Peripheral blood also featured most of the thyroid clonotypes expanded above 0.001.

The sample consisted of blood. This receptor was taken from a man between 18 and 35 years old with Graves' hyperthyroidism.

DNA of the CDR3: TGTGCCAGCAGCCTACAGGGGACCTCTTACGAGCAGTACTTC. Protein sequence: CASSLQGTSYEQYF. V usage is TRBV7-8 and J usage is TRBJ2-7; 7 nucleotides agree with TRBD1. J was trimmed by 4 bases and V by 5 bases; bases with no gene match: 8. CDR3 length equals 14 residues. Germline V gives CDR1 SGHVS, CDR2 FQNEAQ.